Listed below are T cell receptor beta chains from one sample, sequenced in a study of blood T cell repertoires in COVID-19. The protocol was immunoSEQ multiplex PCR, while the TCRdb copy is restricted to in-frame clones and leaves out a portion. This repertoire shows 40,000 or so clones, 80% to 90% found once; its top ten account for more than 5%. Sample: peripheral blood. Receptors were obtained from a man between 40 and 49 years old with active COVID-19. Each CDR3 is given without its conserved first and last residue. Each record gives: D gene, V gene, J gene, CDR3 protein. D genes are given only for firm matches.

D gene: -
V gene: TRBV7-9
J gene: TRBJ1-5
CDR3 protein: ASSLSASQPQH

D gene: -
V gene: TRBV5-1
J gene: TRBJ1-2
CDR3 protein: ASSLMAGLENDGYT

D gene: -
V gene: TRBV28
J gene: TRBJ2-1
CDR3 protein: ASRYTPEGSNEQF

D gene: -
V gene: TRBV27
J gene: TRBJ2-7
CDR3 protein: ASSHRGGTILTYEQY

D gene: -
V gene: TRBV19
J gene: TRBJ2-2
CDR3 protein: ASSTPRSGLHGELF

D gene: TRBD2
V gene: TRBV5-1
J gene: TRBJ2-1
CDR3 protein: ASSLGRTSRGNEQF

D gene: -
V gene: TRBV28
J gene: TRBJ2-7
CDR3 protein: ASSLATIGGGRRYEQY

D gene: -
V gene: TRBV3-1/TRBV3-2
J gene: TRBJ1-1
CDR3 protein: ASSQETSGLGSTEAF

D gene: -
V gene: TRBV19
J gene: TRBJ2-1
CDR3 protein: ASTRGSSYNEQF

D gene: TRBD2
V gene: TRBV7-9
J gene: TRBJ2-3
CDR3 protein: ASSFKTSGAYTDTQY

D gene: -
V gene: TRBV30
J gene: TRBJ2-3
CDR3 protein: AWSSDRRPTDTQY

D gene: -
V gene: TRBV12-3/TRBV12-4
J gene: TRBJ1-1
CDR3 protein: ASSAGFEAF

D gene: TRBD2
V gene: TRBV2
J gene: TRBJ2-1
CDR3 protein: ASSEVAGGPKGYNEQF

D gene: TRBD1
V gene: TRBV5-4
J gene: TRBJ1-5
CDR3 protein: ASSGGGGQGARQPQH

D gene: TRBD2
V gene: TRBV6-4
J gene: TRBJ2-1
CDR3 protein: ASSDSGSSYNEQF

D gene: -
V gene: TRBV5-1
J gene: TRBJ2-7
CDR3 protein: ASSKSTGTYEQY

D gene: -
V gene: TRBV7-3
J gene: TRBJ2-2
CDR3 protein: ASSLNALASEGGELF

D gene: -
V gene: TRBV2
J gene: TRBJ2-3
CDR3 protein: ASMRDATDTQY

D gene: -
V gene: TRBV29-1
J gene: TRBJ1-1
CDR3 protein: SVVGITGSTEAF

D gene: -
V gene: TRBV9
J gene: TRBJ2-1
CDR3 protein: ASSVGGIEQF

D gene: -
V gene: TRBV10-2
J gene: TRBJ2-1
CDR3 protein: ASASASSYNEQF

D gene: TRBD2
V gene: TRBV2
J gene: TRBJ2-6
CDR3 protein: ASTPASGRAAGANVLT

D gene: -
V gene: TRBV3-1/TRBV3-2
J gene: TRBJ2-7
CDR3 protein: ASSQKGGRLYEQY

D gene: TRBD1
V gene: TRBV5-4
J gene: TRBJ2-2
CDR3 protein: ASSLAGQGVGELF

D gene: -
V gene: TRBV7-8
J gene: TRBJ1-1
CDR3 protein: ASSEWTRKRNTEAF

D gene: TRBD2
V gene: TRBV27
J gene: TRBJ2-1
CDR3 protein: ASSFPHRGGRAGEQF

D gene: TRBD1
V gene: TRBV5-1
J gene: TRBJ2-1
CDR3 protein: ASSLRDRAYYEQF

D gene: TRBD2
V gene: TRBV25-1
J gene: TRBJ2-7
CDR3 protein: ASGCLTSVYEQY

D gene: -
V gene: TRBV6-2/TRBV6-3
J gene: TRBJ2-5
CDR3 protein: ASSYSKGGAYQETQY

D gene: TRBD2
V gene: TRBV6-4
J gene: TRBJ2-1
CDR3 protein: ASSVYGAGGSDEQF

D gene: -
V gene: TRBV5-1
J gene: TRBJ1-1
CDR3 protein: ASSPYGGSRSEAF

D gene: -
V gene: TRBV18
J gene: TRBJ2-2
CDR3 protein: ASSPKGAGELF

D gene: -
V gene: TRBV18
J gene: TRBJ2-5
CDR3 protein: ASSPRQTQETQY

D gene: TRBD2
V gene: TRBV10-2
J gene: TRBJ2-5
CDR3 protein: ASSESLAGWETQY

D gene: TRBD2
V gene: TRBV9
J gene: TRBJ2-2
CDR3 protein: ASSVVGSGSHTGELF

D gene: TRBD1
V gene: TRBV7-3
J gene: TRBJ2-2
CDR3 protein: ASSTTGQGTGELF

D gene: TRBD2
V gene: TRBV2
J gene: TRBJ2-1
CDR3 protein: AVELAGAYNEQF

D gene: TRBD1
V gene: TRBV19
J gene: TRBJ1-5
CDR3 protein: ASSLGQSQPQH

D gene: -
V gene: TRBV19
J gene: TRBJ1-5
CDR3 protein: ASRSTGIGQPQH

D gene: -
V gene: TRBV11-2
J gene: TRBJ1-1
CDR3 protein: ASSPEGTGLGAF

D gene: -
V gene: TRBV19
J gene: TRBJ2-2
CDR3 protein: ASKSGWAANTGELF

D gene: -
V gene: TRBV15
J gene: TRBJ2-1
CDR3 protein: ATSRDLSGYSSYNEQF

D gene: -
V gene: TRBV18
J gene: TRBJ1-1
CDR3 protein: ASSLRDTKTEAF